The 9 T cell receptor beta chains in this list originate from one sample, sequenced in a study of T-cell reconstitution after alpha-beta-depleted transplantation in children. Unique molecular identifiers were incorporated when the TCRbeta library was constructed. Each CDR3 protein gets one entry after TCRdb re-called the PCR reads with MiXCR. The table lists a few hundred thousand distinct CDR3 sequences, 13% of them singletons. The sample was PBMCs, mostly from graft donor cells, taken 360 days after TCRalphabeta/CD19-depleted stem cell transplant. The receptors here all came from a male patient under 18 who had a stem cell transplant for acute myeloid leukemia, so the T cells may come from the graft donor.

The chain recombines TRBV5-6 with TRBJ2-7; D is unclear. With 4 bases removed from V and 5 bases from J, the gap between germline ends came to 10 bases. CDR3 length: 12 residues. The germline V gene encodes CDR1 SGHDT and CDR2 YYEEEE. CDR3 nucleotides: TGTGCCAGCAGCATAATTTACGACGAGCAGTACTTC. Amino acid sequence: CASSIIYDEQYF.

The chain recombines TRBV20-1 with TRBJ1-2; D remains unclear. This CDR3 region has 13 residues. Germline values: CDR1 DFQATT, CDR2 SNEGSKA (reference sequence). Trimming took 2 bases from V and 2 from J, leaving 9 bases between them. CDR3 protein: CSARNDGNYGYTF. The CDR3, as DNA: TGCAGTGCTAGAAACGACGGCAACTATGGCTACACCTTC.

This clonotype was seen at least ten times. The V and J genes are TRBV29-1 and TRBJ2-7; 8 nucleotides agree with TRBD1. With 3 bases clipped from V and 6 bases from J, the junction kept 7 bases outside the gene matches. Germline V gives CDR1 SQVTM, CDR2 ANQGSEA. CDR3 length: 13 amino acids. CDR3 bases: TGCAGCGTTGATGGCCAGGGGGCGACCGAGCAGTACTTC. It translates to CSVDGQGATEQYF.

This clonotype was seen many times. J is TRBJ1-1 and V is TRBV24-1; D uncertain. CDR1 KGHDR and CDR2 SFDVKD come from the germline V gene. The CDR3 spans 14 residues. V shed 2 bases and J shed 1 base, with 7 bases lying between them. The CDR3 DNA reads as TGTGCCACCAGTGATTCGCCACCGAACACTGAAGCTTTCTTT. Its protein is CATSDSPPNTEAFF.

This clonotype was seen ten or more times. The V gene is TRBV4-3, the J gene TRBJ2-1; D is unresolved. Trimming removed 1 base from V and 0 bases from J, with 7 bases in between. Per germline, CDR1 LGHNA and CDR2 YSLEER. This CDR3 is built from 15 residues. This chain's CDR3 is CASSQGLSSYNEQFF. For the CDR3, the DNA is TGCGCCAGCAGCCAAGGACTCAGCTCCTACAATGAGCAGTTCTTC.

This clonotype was seen only once. The chain employs TRBV11-1 and TRBJ2-2; D may be TRBD1 or TRBD2 (9 bases each). Germline CDR1 SGHAT, CDR2 FQDESV (reference sequence). The CDR3 runs to 19 residues. Trimming pared 5 bases from V and 4 bases from J, leaving 26 bases between. The CDR3 coding sequence is TGTGCCAGCAGCCCGGGCGGGAGGGACAGGGTAGTTGTCACCGGGGAGCTGTTTTTT. Its translation: CASSPGGRDRVVVTGELFF.

This sequence joins TRBV29-1 and TRBJ2-7; TRBD2 aligns across 8 bases. Germline V gene data show CDR1 as SQVTM and CDR2 as ANQGSEA. The CDR3 extends over 17 amino acids. The ends lost 0 bases at V and 0 bases at J; junction bases unmatched: 10. This CDR3 is CSVEDLPSGRSSYEQYF. The CDR3 bases are TGCAGCGTTGAAGATCTTCCCAGCGGGAGAAGCTCCTACGAGCAGTACTTC.

This clonotype was observed a few times. V gene TRBV20-1 combines with J gene TRBJ1-1, with 7 nucleotides matching TRBD1. Trimming took 6 bases from V and 4 from J; bases not matched to a gene: 11. The length of the CDR3 is 14 residues. Per the germline V gene, CDR1 is DFQATT and CDR2 is SNEGSKA (reference sequence). This chain's CDR3 is CSAHTRQGGTEAFF. Written as DNA, the CDR3 is TGCAGTGCCCATACTAGACAGGGAGGCACTGAAGCTTTCTTT.

This clonotype was counted only a few times. Mismatch with germline at one junction end may stem from a read error. The chain carries TRBV18 and TRBJ2-7; 7 nucleotides match TRBD2. This CDR3 is built from 17 residues. Per the germline V gene, CDR1 is KGHSH and CDR2 is LQKENI. The CDR3 loop is CASSPSRTGGISSEQYF. The CDR3 coding sequence is TGTGCCAGCTCACCAAGTCGGACGGGAGGAATCTCCTCCGAGCAGTACTTC. The variable domain in full, completed from reference TRBV18 and TRBJ2-7, reads NAGVMQNPRHLVRRRGQEARLRCSPMKGHSHVYWYRQLPEEGLKFMVYLQKENIIDESGMPKERFSAEFPKEGPSILRIQQVVRGDSAAYFCASSPSRTGGISSEQYFGPGTRLTVT.